The rows below give T cell receptor beta chains drawn from one sample of a study of radiotherapy plus CTLA-4 blockade in lung cancer. Here immunoSEQ multiplex PCR was the method, and the copy in TCRdb shows in-frame clones only, minus some. This repertoire shows about 59,000 clones, 72% found once; its top ten account for approximately 8.6%. The input for sequencing was peripheral blood, taken from a patient treated with radiotherapy plus ipilimumab. The receptors were sampled from a human donor with non-small cell lung cancer whose response to radiotherapy plus ipilimumab could not be evaluated. CDR3s include the opening cysteine and the closing phenylalanine or tryptophan. The D gene is left open where the match is weak. Expanded clones are given a class, and other clones once, few, many or no size at all.

cdr3_length j_call d_call clone_size v_call cdr3_nt cdr3_aa
14 TRBJ1-1 - - TRBV5-6 TGTGCCAGCAGGCCCAGGGGCCAATTTCGGGTTCGGATCTTT CASRPRGQFRVRIF
15 TRBJ2-2 TRBD1 - TRBV28 TGTGCCAGCAGAATCCGGGACAGGGGCCTCGGGGAGCTGTTTTTT CASRIRDRGLGELFF
15 TRBJ1-5 - - TRBV6-1 TGTGCCAGCAACCTTTTTGGGGGCAATAGTCAGCCCCAGCATTTT CASNLFGGNSQPQHF
14 TRBJ1-1 TRBD1 - TRBV30 TGTGCCTGGAGTGTAGCGGACAGGGGCACTGAAGCTTTCTTT CAWSVADRGTEAFF
14 TRBJ2-7 - - TRBV7-2 TGTGCCAGCAGCCAGGACATTTTTTCCTACGAGCAGTACTTC CASSQDIFSYEQYF
14 TRBJ1-3 - - TRBV11-2 TGTGCCAGCAGCAGTAGACAGGCTGGAAACACCATATATTTT CASSSRQAGNTIYF
13 TRBJ2-3 - - TRBV28 TGTGCCAGCAGTTTGAGGGACACAGATACGCAGTATTTT CASSLRDTDTQYF
13 TRBJ1-5 - few TRBV10-3 TGTGCCATCAGTGAGTCGACAGCACAGCCCCAGCATTTT CAISESTAQPQHF
11 TRBJ2-3 - - TRBV29-1 TGCAGCGCCCTACTAGGGGATACGCAGTATTTT CSALLGDTQYF
15 TRBJ2-3 TRBD1 - TRBV5-1 TGCGCCAGCAGCGACGGGACAGGGGGCCCAGATACGCAGTATTTT CASSDGTGGPDTQYF
16 TRBJ2-1 TRBD1 few TRBV11-2 TGTGCCAGCAGCCATTTACAGGGGGCACGATTCAATGAGCAGTTCTTC CASSHLQGARFNEQFF
13 TRBJ2-3 TRBD1 - TRBV30 TGTGCCTGGAGATTACAGGGGGAAGATACGCAGTATTTT CAWRLQGEDTQYF
18 TRBJ1-4 - once TRBV4-1 TGCGCCAGCAGCCAAGATTCGAGGCTAAAGGCAACTAATGAAAAACTGTTTTTT CASSQDSRLKATNEKLFF
14 TRBJ2-2 - - TRBV6-6 TGTGCCAGCAGGACACAGGGCGACACCGGGGAGCTGTTTTTT CASRTQGDTGELFF
15 TRBJ2-1 TRBD2 - TRBV5-1 TGCGCCAGCAGCTTTACCAGCGGGGGGGCCGGGGAGCAGTTCTTC CASSFTSGGAGEQFF
13 TRBJ2-5 - - TRBV5-1 TGCGCCAGCAGCCTGAACGTCGGAGAGACCCAGTACTTC CASSLNVGETQYF
17 TRBJ2-1 TRBD2 - TRBV5-6 TGTGCCAGCAGGCCGGGACTAGCGGGGATTTCCTACAATGAGCAGTTCTTC CASRPGLAGISYNEQFF
14 TRBJ1-1 - - TRBV11-3 TGTGCCAGCAGCACTCAGGGACATCCCACTGAAGCTTTCTTT CASSTQGHPTEAFF
15 TRBJ2-1 TRBD1 - TRBV11-1 TGTGCCAGCAGCTTCCGGGACAGGGACTACGATGAGCAGTTCTTC CASSFRDRDYDEQFF
14 TRBJ2-5 - few TRBV7-9 TGTGCCAGCAGCTCTACAGGCACCCAAGAGACCCAGTACTTC CASSSTGTQETQYF
15 TRBJ2-7 - - TRBV5-4 TGTGCCAGCAGCCCCGCGTTGACAGGCTCCTACGAGCAGTACTTC CASSPALTGSYEQYF
14 TRBJ1-3 - - TRBV5-1 TGCGCCAGCAGCTTGACGATCGGTGGAAACACCATATATTTT CASSLTIGGNTIYF
17 TRBJ2-3 - - TRBV9 TGTGCCAGCAGCGGACATCACCTGAACATCAGGACAGATACGCAGTATTTT CASSGHHLNIRTDTQYF
12 TRBJ2-7 - - TRBV19 TGTGCCAGTAGTAATGTGGCAGGCGAGCAGTACTTC CASSNVAGEQYF
16 TRBJ1-2 - - TRBV6-6 TGTGCCAGCAGTTACGGGTACAGGAAATCCAACTATGGCTACACCTTC CASSYGYRKSNYGYTF
13 TRBJ2-7 - - TRBV30 TGTGCCTGGAGTAAGGGGACTGGATACGAGCAGTACTTC CAWSKGTGYEQYF
16 TRBJ1-1 - few TRBV4-3 TGCGCCAGCAGCCAAGATATTGGAGGGTTGGGCACTGAAGCTTTCTTT CASSQDIGGLGTEAFF
14 TRBJ1-5 - - TRBV11-2 TGTGCCAGCAGCCTTGGACATAACAATCAGCCCCAGCATTTT CASSLGHNNQPQHF